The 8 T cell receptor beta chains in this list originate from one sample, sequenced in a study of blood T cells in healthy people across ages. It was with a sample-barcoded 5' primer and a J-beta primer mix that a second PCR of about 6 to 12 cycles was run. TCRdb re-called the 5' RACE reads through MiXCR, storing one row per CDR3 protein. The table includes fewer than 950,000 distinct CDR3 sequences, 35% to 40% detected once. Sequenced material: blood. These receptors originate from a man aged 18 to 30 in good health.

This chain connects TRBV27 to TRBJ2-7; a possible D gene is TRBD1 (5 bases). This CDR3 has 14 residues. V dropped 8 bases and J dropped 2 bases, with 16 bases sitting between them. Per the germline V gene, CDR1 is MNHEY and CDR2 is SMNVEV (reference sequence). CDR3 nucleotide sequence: TGTGCCAGCGGGGCCGAGGTCGGAGCCTACGAGCAGTACTTC. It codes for CASGAEVGAYEQYF.

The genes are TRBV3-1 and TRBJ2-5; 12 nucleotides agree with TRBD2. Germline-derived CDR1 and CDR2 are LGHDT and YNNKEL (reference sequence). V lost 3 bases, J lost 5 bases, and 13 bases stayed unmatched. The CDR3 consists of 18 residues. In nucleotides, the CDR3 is TGTGCCAGCAGCCAGCCCTCTAGCGGGAGGGGTTTTATCGAGACCCAGTACTTC. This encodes CASSQPSSGRGFIETQYF.

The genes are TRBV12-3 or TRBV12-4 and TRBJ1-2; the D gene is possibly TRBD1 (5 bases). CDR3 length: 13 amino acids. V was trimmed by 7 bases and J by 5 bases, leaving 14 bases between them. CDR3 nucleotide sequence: TGTGCCAGCACGTCCGGGGCTGCATATGGCTACACCTTC. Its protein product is CASTSGAAYGYTF.

CDR3 bases: TGTGCCAGCAGCCAGTACTTAGCGGGGGCCGGGGAAAATGAGCAGTTCTTC. Its translation: CASSQYLAGAGENEQFF. The chain is built from TRBV4-2 and TRBJ2-1; 9 nucleotides align to TRBD2. The CDR3 contains 17 residues. Germline trimming cut 3 bases from V and 7 bases from J; bases unmatched to any gene: 13. The germline gives CDR1 LGHNA, CDR2 YNFKEQ.

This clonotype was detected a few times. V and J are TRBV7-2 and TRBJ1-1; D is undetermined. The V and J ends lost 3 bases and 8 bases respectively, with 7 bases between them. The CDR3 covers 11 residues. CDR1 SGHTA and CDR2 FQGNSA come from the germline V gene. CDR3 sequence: CASSFWEEAFF. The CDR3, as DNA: TGTGCCAGCAGCTTTTGGGAGGAAGCTTTCTTT.

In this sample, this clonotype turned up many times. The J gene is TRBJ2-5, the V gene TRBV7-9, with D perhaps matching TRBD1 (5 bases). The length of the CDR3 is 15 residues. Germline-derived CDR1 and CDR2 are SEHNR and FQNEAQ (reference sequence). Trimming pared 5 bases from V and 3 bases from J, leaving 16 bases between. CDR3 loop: CASSPRSDRKETQYF. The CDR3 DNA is TGTGCCAGCAGCCCTAGGTCCGACAGAAAAGAGACCCAGTACTTC.

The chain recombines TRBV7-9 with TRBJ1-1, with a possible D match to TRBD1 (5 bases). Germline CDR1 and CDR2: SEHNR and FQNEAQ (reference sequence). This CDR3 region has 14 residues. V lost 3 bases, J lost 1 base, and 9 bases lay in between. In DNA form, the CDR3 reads TGTGCCAGCAGCTTTCAGGGTAAGAACACTGAAGCTTTCTTT. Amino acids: CASSFQGKNTEAFF.

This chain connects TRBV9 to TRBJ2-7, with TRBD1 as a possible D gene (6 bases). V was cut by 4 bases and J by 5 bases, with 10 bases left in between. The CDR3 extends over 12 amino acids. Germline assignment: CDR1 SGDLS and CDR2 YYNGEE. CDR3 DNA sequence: TGTGCCAGCAGCAGGACAGACGACGAGCAGTACTTC. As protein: CASSRTDDEQYF.